This T cell receptor (beta chain) is drawn from a study of T cell responses to AZD1222 COVID-19 vaccine. Germline CDR1 reads SGHVS; CDR2 reads FNYEAQ. The V end lost 3 bases, the J end lost 5 bases, and 16 bases lay between the germline ends. CDR3 length equals 15 residues. Sequenced by immunoSEQ multiplex PCR; TCRdb stores in-frame clones only, minus some. The table has around 150,000 clones, 90% seen once. The receptor was isolated from an adult who received the AZD1222 COVID-19 vaccine. This chain links TRBV7-6 with TRBJ2-5, with no clear D. The source material was peripheral blood, sampled 28 days after the second AZD1222 dose. The CDR3 loop is CASSFKSLSLETQYF. The CDR3 bases are TGTGCCAGCAGCTTTAAGTCTCTGTCCTTGGAGACCCAGTACTTC.